This TCR beta chain was retrieved from a study of shared clonotypes between healthy human individuals. About the research overall: Used for every donor were three CD4 naive, three CD4 memory, two CD8 naive and one CD8 memory plate.

TCRdb's table, derived via immunoSEQ multiplex PCR, lists solely in-frame clones and lacks some. The top ten clones hold approximately 1.6% of a sample with about 2.2 million clones, around 93% of them seen once. Broader study findings: Around 5% of naive CD4 clonotypes were common to four donors.

This clone came up once. As yet, its antigen is unknown. Selected positively for CCR7 and CD45RO-negative, naive CD8 cells excluded terminally differentiated effector memory CD45RA+ cells. Each donor was a Caucasian adult residing in Nashville, Tennessee. The receptor comes from a man aged 18 to 29 in good health. Some clones in this sample may be carry-over from other donors' samples. Sample: naive CD8+ T cells from PBMCs.

CDR3 sequence: CASSYFGGPSFEQYF. The CDR3 DNA is TGTGCCAGCAGCTACTTCGGGGGGCCGTCGTTCGAGCAGTACTTC. J is TRBJ2-7 and V is TRBV7-2; weak D call: TRBD2 (7 bases). Trimming removed 4 bases at V and 6 bases at J, with 19 bases between. In germline, CDR1 is SGHTA, CDR2 FQGNSA. This CDR3 contains 15 residues.